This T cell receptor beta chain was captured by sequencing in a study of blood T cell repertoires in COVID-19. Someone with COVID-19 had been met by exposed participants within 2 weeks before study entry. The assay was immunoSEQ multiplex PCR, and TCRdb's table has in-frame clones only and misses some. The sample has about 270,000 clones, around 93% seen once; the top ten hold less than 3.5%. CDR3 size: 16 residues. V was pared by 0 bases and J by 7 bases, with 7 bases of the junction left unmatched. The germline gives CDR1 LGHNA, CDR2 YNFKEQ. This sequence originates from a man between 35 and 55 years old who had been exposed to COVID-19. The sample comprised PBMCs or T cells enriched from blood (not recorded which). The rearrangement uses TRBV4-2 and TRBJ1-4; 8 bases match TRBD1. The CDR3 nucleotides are TGTGCCAGCAGCCAAGATAGGAACAGGGGGTTTGAAAAACTGTTTTTT. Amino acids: CASSQDRNRGFEKLFF.